This is a list of T cell receptor beta chains from one sample in a study of cytomegalovirus exposure and HLA in healthy donors. Repertoires were generated with immunoSEQ multiplex PCR, while TCRdb's copy carries only in-frame clones and drops some. This table has some 130,000 clones, about 74% appearing once. What was sequenced was PBMCs. The receptor source for this set is a man aged 40-55 years in good health and CMV-seronegative. CDR3s leave out the opening cysteine and the closing phenylalanine or tryptophan.

j_call v_call cdr3_aa
TRBJ1-1 TRBV4-3 ASSPPGMNTEAF
TRBJ1-2 TRBV2 ASSEFVREDGYT
TRBJ1-2 TRBV25-1 ASGTVYVYT
TRBJ2-7 TRBV5-1 ASSEQGAYEQY
TRBJ2-7 TRBV30 AWSAMPKRGYEQY
TRBJ2-3 TRBV5-6 ASSRTGVPSTDTQY
TRBJ1-1 TRBV5-1 ASSLGNSGTRIDF
TRBJ2-3 TRBV6-5 ASGTLAGATDTQY
TRBJ2-3 TRBV6-5 ASSRDRYTDTQY
TRBJ2-7 TRBV13 ASSLGGSRVGQY
TRBJ1-2 TRBV6-5 ASSTTGGGNYGYT
TRBJ2-3 TRBV7-7 ASSMTGGVDTQY
TRBJ2-2 TRBV19 ATPGTYTGELF
TRBJ1-3 TRBV5-6 ASSQQSGGSGNTIY
TRBJ1-2 TRBV2 ASSVGAVRYGYT
TRBJ1-1 TRBV5-4 ASSTFQGSGTEAF
TRBJ2-3 TRBV28 ASKSGSLADTQY
TRBJ1-1 TRBV28 ASSRVETGRDAF
TRBJ2-5 TRBV5-1 ASSSAAEETQY
TRBJ1-4 TRBV2 ASSGPGQGATNEKLF
TRBJ1-5 TRBV4-1 ASSQDGGRGAGQPQH